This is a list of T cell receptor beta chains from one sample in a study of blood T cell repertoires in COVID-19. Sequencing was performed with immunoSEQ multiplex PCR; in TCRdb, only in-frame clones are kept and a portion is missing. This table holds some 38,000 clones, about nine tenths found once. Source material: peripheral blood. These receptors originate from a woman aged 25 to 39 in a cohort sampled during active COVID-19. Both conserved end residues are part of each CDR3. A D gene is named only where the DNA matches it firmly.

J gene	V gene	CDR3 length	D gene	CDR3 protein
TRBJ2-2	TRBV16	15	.	CASTHNGLRAGELFF
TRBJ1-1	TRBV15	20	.	CATSRGGGGENLIMNTEAFF
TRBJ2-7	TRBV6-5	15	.	CASSYSAGQTYEQYF
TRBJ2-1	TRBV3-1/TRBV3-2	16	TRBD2	CASSQDRGTSPYEQFF
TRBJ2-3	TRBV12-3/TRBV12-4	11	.	CASSLADTQYF
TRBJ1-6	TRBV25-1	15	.	CASSEMLPGDSPLHF
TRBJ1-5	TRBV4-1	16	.	CASSQAGEYSNQPQHF
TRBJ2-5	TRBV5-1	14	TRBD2	CASSSGGGEETQYF
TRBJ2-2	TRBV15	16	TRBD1	CATSRGKGAQSGELFF
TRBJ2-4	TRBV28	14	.	CASSLLGAGNIQYF
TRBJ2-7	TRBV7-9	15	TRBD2	CASSQDAGEPYEQYF
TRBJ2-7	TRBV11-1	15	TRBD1	CASSRGTGGPYEQYF
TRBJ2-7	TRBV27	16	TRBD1	CASSTTRQGDSYEQYF
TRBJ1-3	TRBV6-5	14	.	CASTRTGTGNTIYF
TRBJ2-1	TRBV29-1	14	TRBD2	CSVEYLAGYNEQFF
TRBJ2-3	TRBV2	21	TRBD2	CASRGFGGRAISTTSTDTQYF
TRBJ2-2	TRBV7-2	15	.	CASSIRQAHTGELFF
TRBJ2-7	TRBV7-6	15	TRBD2	CASSPTSGSKYEQYF
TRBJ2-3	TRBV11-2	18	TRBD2	CASSPLGGASGRDDTQYF
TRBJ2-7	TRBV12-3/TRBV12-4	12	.	CASSFSREEQYF
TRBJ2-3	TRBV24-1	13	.	CATSEEFPDTQYF
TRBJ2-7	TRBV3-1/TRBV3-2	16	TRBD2	CASSRGTSGYSYEQYF
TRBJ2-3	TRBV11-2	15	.	CASSLYGGQEDTQYF
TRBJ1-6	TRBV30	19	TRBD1	CAWSARAGQGPDYNSPLHF
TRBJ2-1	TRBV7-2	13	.	CASSLARVNEQFF
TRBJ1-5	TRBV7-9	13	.	CASSPPAGQPQHF
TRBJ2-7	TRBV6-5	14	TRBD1	CASSYEQGAREQYF
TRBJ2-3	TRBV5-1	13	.	CASSLDGTDTQYF
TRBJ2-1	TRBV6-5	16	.	CASSLGGGVRYNEQFF
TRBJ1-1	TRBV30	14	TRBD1	CAWSYRDRLVKAFF
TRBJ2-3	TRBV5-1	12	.	CASSFHTDTQYF
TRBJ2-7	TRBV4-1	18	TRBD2	CASSQRLAGEVFSYEQYF
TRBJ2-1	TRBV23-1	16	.	CASSHSRDRYINEQFF
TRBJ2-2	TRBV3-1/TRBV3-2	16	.	CASSQARGPNTGELFF
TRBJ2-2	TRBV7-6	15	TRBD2	CASSTSGANTGELFF
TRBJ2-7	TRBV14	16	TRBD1	CASSQDWARGHYEQYF
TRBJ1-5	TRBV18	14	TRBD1	CASSPGTGVQPQHF
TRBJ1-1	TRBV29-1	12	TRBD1	CSVTQGDTEAFF
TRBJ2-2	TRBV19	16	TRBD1	CASSIGQVLNTGELFF
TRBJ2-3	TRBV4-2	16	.	CASSQEWSPRTDTQYF
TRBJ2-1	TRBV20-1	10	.	CSAPEAEQFF
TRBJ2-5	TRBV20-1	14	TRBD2	CSASREGQGETQYF
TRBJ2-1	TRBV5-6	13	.	CASTRGQYNEQFF
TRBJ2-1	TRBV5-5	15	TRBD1	CASSPTGSSYNEQFF
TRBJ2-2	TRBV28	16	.	CASTDGGLRNTGELFF